Each of the 26 T cell receptor beta chains below was sequenced from the same sample in a study of blood T cell repertoires in COVID-19. Here immunoSEQ multiplex PCR was the method, and the copy in TCRdb shows in-frame clones only, minus some. The sample lists around 300,000 clones; about 88% were seen once. Sequencing was performed on PBMCs or T cells enriched from blood (not recorded which). The receptors were sampled from a woman in her forties or fifties who had recovered from COVID-19.

V is TRBV6-5 and J is TRBJ2-1; tentative D call: TRBD1 (6 bases). The germline CDR1 and CDR2 sequences are MNHEY and SVGAGI. Trimming removed 7 bases from V and 3 bases from J, with 13 bases in between. CDR3 size: 14 residues. For the CDR3, the DNA is TGTGCCAGCAAAAGACAGGCTAACTACAATGAGCAGTTCTTC. It codes for CASKRQANYNEQFF.

This sequence joins TRBV18 and TRBJ2-2, with D perhaps TRBD2 (5 bases). With 0 bases removed from V and 7 bases from J, the gap between germline ends came to 12 bases. Germline V lookup: CDR1 KGHSH, CDR2 LQKENI. The CDR3 extends over 15 amino acids. This CDR3 reads CASSPPTLAGGELFF. The DNA of the CDR3 is TGTGCCAGCTCACCACCGACGCTAGCTGGCGGGGAGCTGTTTTTT.

The gene calls are TRBV7-2 and TRBJ1-4; 7 positions match TRBD1. V trimming: 5 bases; J trimming: 5 bases; junction bases outside the gene matches: 8. In germline, CDR1 is SGHTA, CDR2 FQGNSA. The CDR3 covers 15 residues. CDR3 sequence reads: CASSANRGRNEKLFF. DNA of the CDR3: TGTGCCAGCAGCGCAAACAGGGGAAGGAATGAAAAACTGTTTTTT. Full variable domain (outside the CDR3, taken from reference TRBV7-2 and TRBJ1-4): GAGVSQSPSNKVTEKGKDVELRCDPISGHTALYWYRQSLGQGLEFLIYFQGNSAPDKSGLPSDRFSAERTGGSVSTLTIQRTQQEDSAVYLCASSANRGRNEKLFFGSGTQLSVL.

The rearrangement uses TRBV7-6 and TRBJ2-2; 7 bases match TRBD1. V trimming: 1 base; J trimming: 7 bases; junction bases outside the gene matches: 6. Germline lookup yields CDR1 SGHVS and CDR2 FNYEAQ. CDR3 length: 15 amino acids. CDR3 coding DNA: TGTGCCAGCAGCTTAGGAGGGGGCTTTAGCGGGGAGCTGTTTTTT. It codes for CASSLGGGFSGELFF.

CDR3 protein: CASSFDLEIGTEAFF. CDR3 in DNA: TGTGCCAGCAGTTTCGATTTGGAGATTGGCACTGAAGCTTTCTTT. The chain joins TRBV28 to TRBJ1-1; D unclear. From germline, CDR1 is MDHEN and CDR2 SYDVKM. V lost 3 bases, J lost 4 bases, and 15 bases lay in between. This CDR3 contains 15 residues.

The chain links TRBV18 to TRBJ2-7; D might be TRBD2 (6 bases). The CDR3 runs 15 residues. Germline V lookup: CDR1 KGHSH, CDR2 LQKENI. Trimming removed 0 bases at V and 4 bases at J, with 13 bases between. The CDR3 protein is CASSPPSGAVYEQYF. The CDR3 DNA reads as TGTGCCAGCTCACCACCGTCGGGAGCGGTATACGAGCAGTACTTC.

This clone was seen a handful of times. The chain recombines TRBV12-1 with TRBJ1-1; the table names TRBD1, a call not compared with the DNA. TRBV12-1 is an annotated pseudogene. The CDR3 runs 15 residues. The DNA for the CDR3 is TGTGCCAGCAGCTCCCGGACAGGGAAGAACACTGAAGCTTTCTTT. Amino acids: CASSSRTGKNTEAFF.

The chain links TRBV19 to TRBJ1-6; possible D gene TRBD1, 5 bases. This CDR3 is built from 13 residues. Trimming took off 5 bases at V and 9 bases at J, with 11 bases between the two ends. Germline CDR1 reads LNHDA; CDR2 reads SQIVND (reference sequence). CDR3 sequence: CASSEGHGSPLHF. CDR3 coding DNA: TGTGCCAGTAGTGAAGGACACGGTTCACCCCTCCACTTT.

The gene calls are TRBV28 and TRBJ1-3; D not resolved. Trimming removed 3 bases at V and 0 bases at J, with 12 bases between. Germline assignment: CDR1 MDHEN and CDR2 SYDVKM. The CDR3 is made up of 16 amino acids. The CDR3 is CASSFLQVNSGNTIYF. The CDR3 DNA sequence: TGTGCCAGCAGTTTCTTGCAGGTGAACTCTGGAAACACCATATATTTT.

The chain combines TRBV25-1 with TRBJ2-5; D might be TRBD1 (5 bases). Trimming took 3 bases from V and 5 from J, leaving 22 bases between them. The CDR3 has 17 amino acids. CDR1 MGHDK and CDR2 SYGVNS come from the germline V gene. CDR3 in DNA: TGTGCCAGCAGTGATTGGTTGGTGGGGCAGAACCGTGAGACCCAGTACTTC. Its translation: CASSDWLVGQNRETQYF.

This clone was found once. The genes are TRBV5-5 and TRBJ2-7, with TRBD2 matching over 7 bases. V shed 1 base, J shed 2 bases, and the junction held 6 bases outside the gene matches. The CDR3 spans 15 residues. Germline CDR1 is SGHKS and CDR2 is YYEKEE (reference sequence). CDR3 sequence (DNA): TGTGCCAGCAGCTTGAGCGGGACCCAACCCTACGAGCAGTACTTC. Protein: CASSLSGTQPYEQYF. The variable domain in full, with the rest retrieved from reference TRBV5-5 and TRBJ2-7, is DAGVTQSPTHLIKTRGQQVTLRCSPISGHKSVSWYQQVLGQGPQFIFQYYEKEERGRGNFPDRFSARQFPNYSSELNVNALLLGDSALYLCASSLSGTQPYEQYFGPGTRLTVT.

This clone was observed at least ten times. The chain couples TRBV4-3 to TRBJ2-1, with TRBD1 as a possible D gene (5 bases). Germline V lookup: CDR1 LGHNA, CDR2 YSLEER. The ends were cut back, 1 base at V and 6 bases at J, with 13 bases in the middle. The CDR3 loop spans 15 amino acids. The DNA of the CDR3 is TGCGCCAGCAGCCAAGTCTTTGGGGCGGTCAATGAGCAGTTCTTC. This codes for CASSQVFGAVNEQFF.

V and J are TRBV3-1 (or the pseudogene TRBV3-2) and TRBJ2-7; 14 nucleotides agree with TRBD2. Trimming at V came to 3 bases and at J to 4 bases, leaving 2 bases not matched to a gene. This CDR3 is 15 amino acids long. Germline V gene sequence: CDR1 LGHDT, CDR2 YNNKEL (reference sequence). CDR3 in amino acids: CASSQGLAGAYEQYF. The CDR3 region has the DNA TGTGCCAGCAGCCAGGGACTAGCGGGAGCTTACGAGCAGTACTTC.

The V call is TRBV7-6, the J call TRBJ1-1; TRBD1 is a possible D gene (5 bases). V lost 1 base and J 2 bases, leaving 8 bases between the germline ends. The length of the CDR3 is 14 residues. In germline, CDR1 is SGHVS, CDR2 FNYEAQ. CDR3 sequence reads: CASSLGQPNTEAFF. CDR3 nucleotide sequence: TGTGCCAGCAGCTTAGGACAGCCTAACACTGAAGCTTTCTTT.

V usage is TRBV4-2 and J usage is TRBJ1-2, with a possible D match to TRBD1 (5 bases). Trimming took off 0 bases at V and 4 bases at J, with 12 bases between the two ends. The germline V gene encodes CDR1 LGHNA and CDR2 YNFKEQ. The CDR3 has 15 amino acids. The CDR3 sequence is CASSQEGAVGYGYTF. The CDR3 DNA reads TGTGCCAGCAGCCAAGAAGGGGCAGTCGGCTATGGCTACACCTTC.

The chain combines TRBV7-2 with TRBJ2-1; the match to TRBD2 covers 12 bases. Germline trimming cut 5 bases from V and 3 bases from J; bases unmatched to any gene: 2. This CDR3 has 15 residues. Looked up from germline, CDR1 is SGHTA and CDR2 is FQGNSA. The CDR3 nucleotides are TGTGCCAGCAGCCGGGGACTAGCGGGCTACAATGAGCAGTTCTTC. Amino acids: CASSRGLAGYNEQFF.

The chain combines TRBV10-1 with TRBJ2-7, with 8 bases identical to TRBD2. This CDR3 is 13 amino acids long. V was clipped by 11 bases and J by 5 bases; unmatched bases: 11. Germline loops: CDR1 WNHNN, CDR2 SYGVQD (reference sequence). The CDR3 DNA reads as TGCGCCGGGGCGGCGGGAGGCTCGGACGAGCAGTACTTC. This sequence encodes CAGAAGGSDEQYF.

This clone occurred once. CDR3 DNA: TGTGCCAGCACGGGGAGGGACTCCTACAATGAGCAGTTCTTC. It translates to CASTGRDSYNEQFF. V usage is TRBV27 and J usage is TRBJ2-1; 7 nucleotides line up with TRBD2. V dropped 7 bases and J dropped 0; count of bases not matched to a gene: 3. The germline V gene encodes CDR1 MNHEY and CDR2 SMNVEV (reference sequence). The CDR3 sequence is 14 residues long.

The chain has TRBV6-5 and TRBJ2-3; TRBD1 might be the D (6 bases). V was clipped by 0 bases and J by 0 bases, with 10 bases between them. Germline lookup yields CDR1 MNHEY and CDR2 SVGAGI. This CDR3 comprises 16 residues. CDR3 region: CASSYSGRGSTDTQYF. The CDR3 DNA reads as TGTGCCAGCAGTTACTCCGGCAGGGGAAGCACAGATACGCAGTATTTT.

The rearrangement uses TRBV21-1 and TRBJ1-4; the D call of TRBD1 is as the table states it, not checked on the DNA. TRBV21-1 is a pseudogene. This CDR3 has 13 residues. This CDR3 reads CASRTGINEKLFF. The DNA for the CDR3 is TGTGCCAGCAGGACAGGGATAAATGAAAAACTGTTTTTT.

This clone was seen only once. CDR3 nucleotides: TGTGCCAGCAGCCCGTCTAGTGTGGGCTACACCTTC. This encodes CASSPSSVGYTF. The chain is built from TRBV7-8 and TRBJ1-2; D unresolved. Germline V gene data show CDR1 as SGHVS and CDR2 as FQNEAQ. This CDR3 has 12 amino acids. V lost 5 bases and J 8 bases, leaving 12 bases between the germline ends. The variable domain in full, completed from reference TRBV7-8 and TRBJ1-2, reads GAGVSQSPRYKVAKRGQDVALRCDPISGHVSLFWYQQALGQGPEFLTYFQNEAQLDKSGLPSDRFFAERPEGSVSTLKIQRTQQEDSAVYLCASSPSSVGYTFGSGTRLTVV.

This chain joins TRBV10-3 and TRBJ2-1; D possibly corresponds to TRBD1 (6 bases). Trimming took 6 bases from V and 5 from J, leaving 14 bases between them. The CDR3 sequence is 14 residues long. The germline V gene has CDR1 ENHRY and CDR2 SYGVKD. The CDR3 loop reads CAIRASGTNNEQFF. The CDR3 region has the DNA TGTGCCATCAGAGCCTCCGGGACAAACAATGAGCAGTTCTTC.

The J gene is TRBJ1-1, the V gene TRBV6-2 or TRBV6-3, with 7 bases identical to TRBD1. Trimming took 4 bases from V and 0 from J; bases not matched to a gene: 8. The CDR3 has 16 amino acids. Per the germline V gene, CDR1 is MNHEY and CDR2 is SVGEGT. CDR3 amino acids: CASSFLGGDVNTEAFF. DNA for the CDR3: TGTGCCAGCAGTTTCCTAGGGGGCGATGTGAACACTGAAGCTTTCTTT.

The count of this clone is one. Other DNA sequences in this specimen translate into the identical CDR3. This chain joins TRBV11-3 and TRBJ2-1; D perhaps matches TRBD2 (5 bases). The CDR3 is 14 amino acids. Germline CDR1 is SGHNT and CDR2 is YENEEA. The V end was cut by 3 bases, the J end by 1 base, with 7 bases between. Written as DNA, the CDR3 is TGTGCCAGCAGCTTTGGCGGGTCCTACAATGAGCAGTTCTTC. Its translation: CASSFGGSYNEQFF.

CDR3 region: CSASNPQGRNTEAFF. The CDR3 DNA reads TGCAGTGCTAGTAATCCACAGGGGAGGAACACTGAAGCTTTCTTT. This chain connects TRBV20-1 to TRBJ1-1; TRBD1 matches 7 bases. Germline V CDR1 and CDR2: DFQATT, SNEGSKA (reference sequence). Germline trimming cut 3 bases from V and 1 base from J; bases unmatched to any gene: 8. The CDR3 length is 15 residues.

V is TRBV11-2 and J is TRBJ2-5, with 12 positions matching TRBD1. CDR3 length: 15 residues. The V segment lost 5 bases and the J segment 4 bases; nucleotides outside the gene matches: 5. Germline values: CDR1 SGHAT, CDR2 FQNNGV. The CDR3 coding sequence is TGTGCCAGCAGCATGGGACAGGGGGCTGGAGAGACCCAGTACTTC. Translation gives CASSMGQGAGETQYF. The full variable domain, its missing parts supplied by reference TRBV11-2 and TRBJ2-5, is EAGVAQSPRYKIIEKRQSVAFWCNPISGHATLYWYQQILGQGPKLLIQFQNNGVVDDSQLPKDRFSAERLKGVDSTLKIQPAKLEDSAVYLCASSMGQGAGETQYFGPGTRLLVL.